This T cell receptor (beta chain) was sequenced during a study of tumor and adjacent non-tumor tissue in lung cancer (dated by TCRdb to about 2018). Regarding the complete study: By cancer type, the cohort comprised 12 adenocarcinoma patients, a couple of squamous cell carcinoma patients and 1 small cell lung cancer patient. Among the approximately 15 patients, ages ranged from roughly 30 to 85 years, about 10 were men and 5 were women, and disease was TNM stage I to III. A total of roughly 120,000,000 productive TCRbeta reads were generated by sequencing, corresponding to an average of around 4 million reads per sample. Using bulk TCRbeta repertoires from some 14 lung cancer patients, the study set lung tumor tissue side by side with matched distant non-tumor lung tissue. TCRbeta CDR3 sequencing was performed on roughly 32 paired specimens, with one tumor sample and one normal lung sample collected per patient. Overall study results and their limits: Because peripheral blood was not sequenced, blood TCRbeta repertoires in the lung cancer patients of the study were not examined. Tumor tissue showed significantly greater TCR diversity (inverse Simpson) than normal lung tissue (approximately 400 vs 170, P = 0.0075, Mann-Whitney U test). Only roughly 14 patients were included in the cohort, and the need for larger samples and more detailed clinical data was noted by the authors. The sequencing platform is not named in the methods, and unique molecular identifiers are not mentioned. TCR diversity was significantly higher in younger patients, and higher tumor TCR diversity was associated with shorter overall and disease-free survival. The top 100 clones made up a significantly larger cumulative share of the repertoire in normal lung than in tumor tissue.

Bulk unsorted tissue served as the source for RNA extraction, and RNA quality was assessed using a NanoDrop ND-1000 and an Agilent 2100. Donors were newly diagnosed lung cancer patients admitted for thoracic surgery in China between August and November 2014, without prior chemotherapy. Patients who had received previous radiotherapy or chemotherapy, or who had another concurrent cancer, were excluded from the study. Pieces of surgical tissue measuring roughly 1-2.2 cm3 were kept in RNAlater solution and stored at -80 degrees C until use. This clonotype was observed many times. Its antigen remains undetermined. Base qualities are missing; no much larger clone stands one base away. Library preparation used multiplex PCR. Data came from an Illumina HiSeq 2500. TCRbeta libraries were constructed through three rounds of nested PCR with primers (Table S4) according to protocols modified from ARM-PCR. Before sequencing, PCR products in the 200-500 bp range were cut out of the gel and cleaned up using the QIAquick gel extraction kit. In the original analysis: Reads were cleaned using Trimmomatic, were merged into complete CDR3 sequences using FLASH, and were assigned to V(D)J germline segments using MiTCR. Clonal diversity was computed as the inverse Simpson's index with VDJtools. Productive reads were defined as in-frame sequences without a premature stop codon. In TCRdb, the public reads were trimmed at Q25 with fastp and aligned with MiXCR, with productive beta chains retained. Rows matching on CDR3 protein sequence are summarized as one entry with the most common DNA and genes. These V and J calls rely on TCRdb rather than the paper's analysis. The sample records about 140,000 distinct CDR3 sequences, roughly 70% of which are singletons. The ten largest clones take up 15% to 20% of the sample.

Its CDR3 holds 12 amino acids, cysteine through phenylalanine. The sequence is cut down to CDR3 DNA, 36 bases in frame from base 1. V gives up 6 bases and J gives up 11 bases, and the segment between their germline ends measures 15 bases. From the germline V gene (reference sequence), CDR1 is MNHNY and CDR2 is SVGAGI. The sequence was obtained from a man between 60 and 75 years old with small cell lung cancer. Sequencing was done on a sample of lung tumor tissue. The chain is assembled from TRBV6-6 and TRBJ2-3; TRBD1 could be the D gene, as 6 bases match. The sequenced DNA is TGTGCCAGCAGCCGAAGGGACATTGGGCAGTATTTT. Its amino acids are CASSRRDIGQYF.